This entry is about one TCR beta chain. Generated by immunoSEQ multiplex PCR, the TCRdb table keeps only in-frame clones and is missing some. The profile shows more than 70,000 clones, roughly nine tenths of them singletons. The data were taken from a study of control samples from healthy donors and cancer patients. Germline CDR1 and CDR2: SNHLY and FYNNEI. V shed 3 bases and J shed 2 bases, with 28 bases lying between them. This CDR3 spans 20 amino acids. The sample consisted of PBMCs. This TCR derives from a man aged 55-75 years with lung cancer. V usage is TRBV2 and J usage is TRBJ1-2; maybe TRBD1 (6 bases). CDR3: CASSDSWGRGVLMVNYGYTF. CDR3 in DNA: TGTGCCAGCAGTGATTCCTGGGGGCGCGGGGTTCTTATGGTAAACTATGGCTACACCTTC.